The entry that follows covers one T cell receptor (beta chain) sequence. Study processing details: Researchers report that nucleated cell counts were estimated from reference gene primer amplification. This table comes from immunoSEQ multiplex PCR, and its TCRdb copy is limited to in-frame clones, with some not included. Clone size and V and J calls were adopted from that table, with D and trimming inferred from the DNA. The sample has over 95,000 clones, 75% to 85% seen once. Germline CDR1 reads MNHNY; CDR2 reads SVGAGI (reference sequence). The CDR3 totals 13 residues. J lost 5 bases, V lost 4 bases, and 3 bases had no gene match. The sample is drawn from a study of blood T cell repertoires in COVID-19. Study details: There were acute and convalescent COVID-19 samples, and they came from the United States, Italy and Spain.

This clonotype was obtained from a human donor in a cohort sampled during active COVID-19. The rearrangement uses TRBV6-6 and TRBJ2-5; 8 nucleotides match TRBD1. Input material: peripheral blood. CDR3 amino acids: CASSLTGGETQYF. CDR3 DNA: TGTGCCAGCAGTTTAACAGGGGGGGAGACCCAGTACTTC.